Listed below are T cell receptor beta chains from one sample, sequenced in a study of T cell repertoires in breast cancer. In TCRdb, the emulsion pairing reads were re-called with MiXCR into one record per CDR3 protein. Here the sample spans roughly 40,000 distinct CDR3 sequences, 35% to 50% being singletons. Sequencing was carried out using CD8+ T cells. These receptor sequences come from a pool of human donors with breast cancer or a healthy control (not recorded which). Each CDR3 is given with its conserved first and last residue. D genes are given only for firm matches. Only part of the rows carry a size: once, few, many, or a class if the clone is expanded.

j_call v_call clone_size d_call cdr3_nt cdr3_aa
TRBJ1-1 TRBV25-1 many NA TGTGCCAGCAGTGCTACCGGGACACCGACAAGGACTGAAGCTTTCTTT CASSATGTPTRTEAFF
TRBJ2-1 TRBV4-1 NA TRBD2 TGCGCCAGCAGCCTAATCCGGACTAGCGGAAATGAGCAGTTCTTC CASSLIRTSGNEQFF
TRBJ2-7 TRBV27 NA NA TGTGCCAGCAGTTTAGATTGGCGGGCCTACGAGCAGTACTTC CASSLDWRAYEQYF
TRBJ2-3 TRBV5-1 NA NA TGCGCCAGCAGCAAGGGGGGCACATATACGCAGTATTTT CASSKGGTYTQYF
TRBJ2-7 TRBV6-2/TRBV6-3 NA NA TGTGCCAGCAGTCTGACAGACCAGACCTACGAGCAGTACTTC CASSLTDQTYEQYF
TRBJ2-7 TRBV6-1 NA TRBD2 TGTGCCAGCAGCAAAACGGGGGGATACGAGCAGTACTTC CASSKTGGYEQYF
TRBJ1-3 TRBV28 many NA TGTGCCAGCAGTACCGGGACAAAGACTGGAAACACCATATATTTT CASSTGTKTGNTIYF
TRBJ1-1 TRBV7-2 NA NA TGTGCCAGCACCCGGAGGGCAGGGACTGAAGCTTTCTTT CASTRRAGTEAFF
TRBJ2-7 TRBV18 NA NA TGTGCCAGCTCACCACGCGACGGACCCGTAGGCTACGAGCAGTACTTC CASSPRDGPVGYEQYF
TRBJ1-2 TRBV4-2 NA NA TGTGCCAGCAGCCAAGACGCGGCAGCCTATAACTATGGCTACACCTTC CASSQDAAAYNYGYTF
TRBJ2-3 TRBV6-1 few NA TGTGCCAGCAGTCCCGACCGTTTCACAGATACGCAGTATTTT CASSPDRFTDTQYF
TRBJ1-6 TRBV19 NA NA TGTGCCAGTAGTATCCGGGACATCAATTCACCCCTCCACTTT CASSIRDINSPLHF
TRBJ2-7 TRBV20-1 many NA TGCAGTGCTAGAGGGACGAGAGAGCAGTACTTC CSARGTREQYF
TRBJ2-3 TRBV5-6 NA NA TGTGCCAGCAGCATGGCGGGGCACACAGATACGCAGTATTTT CASSMAGHTDTQYF
TRBJ2-7 TRBV14 NA NA TGTACCAGCAGCCAAGCGGAGAGTCTCCTGTACTTC CTSSQAESLLYF
TRBJ2-7 TRBV20-1 few NA TGCAGTGCTAACCAGAATTCCTACGAGCAGTACTTC CSANQNSYEQYF
TRBJ1-4 TRBV18 few TRBD1 TGTGCCAGCTCACCGGGACAGGGGACAACTAATGAAAAACTGTTTTTT CASSPGQGTTNEKLFF
TRBJ1-2 TRBV30 NA NA TGTGCCTGGAGTGTACACGGGAATGGCTACACCTTC CAWSVHGNGYTF
TRBJ2-1 TRBV12-3/TRBV12-4 NA NA TGTGCCAGCAGTTCGACAAGTACGAGAAATGAGCAGTTCTTC CASSSTSTRNEQFF
TRBJ1-5 TRBV12-3/TRBV12-4 NA NA TGTGCCAGCAGTGACCGCAATCAGCCCCAGCATTTT CASSDRNQPQHF
TRBJ2-1 TRBV27 few TRBD2 TGTGCCAGCAGCGGACTAGCGGTCACCCCGGATGAGCAGTTCTTC CASSGLAVTPDEQFF
TRBJ2-3 TRBV7-3 NA TRBD1 TGTGCCAGCAGCTACCATCGACAGGGTATGCAGTATTTT CASSYHRQGMQYF
TRBJ2-1 TRBV5-1 medium-sized TRBD1 TGCGCCAGCAGACAGGGGGCAGAGGTTAATGAGCAGTTCTTC CASRQGAEVNEQFF
TRBJ2-1 TRBV6-2/TRBV6-3 NA NA TGTGCCAGCACTGGGACAACCTTATACAATGAGCAGTTCTTC CASTGTTLYNEQFF
TRBJ2-4 TRBV6-1 few TRBD1 TGTGCCAGCAGTTTTTCGGACAGGGCAGCCAAAAACATTCAGTACTTC CASSFSDRAAKNIQYF
TRBJ2-1 TRBV7-2 few NA TGTGCCAGCACCCGGGAGTCGGGTGAGCAGTTCTTC CASTRESGEQFF
TRBJ1-2 TRBV27 NA NA TGTGCCAGCAGTTTAATTTACAGCCGCGGGGGCTATGGCTACACCTTC CASSLIYSRGGYGYTF